This entry is about one T cell receptor (beta chain). Its target is unknown. Profiled with immunoSEQ multiplex PCR; TCRdb holds only in-frame clones, not every one. The sample records about 99,000 clones, around nine tenths being singletons. This sample stems from a study of T cell responses to AZD1222 COVID-19 vaccine. Findings of the study overall: Most donors were white British, females outnumbered males, and clonal diversity was possibly underestimated. Repertoire sampling occurred only after the peak T cell response.

Germline CDR1 reads MNHEY; CDR2 reads SMNVEV (reference sequence). The CDR3 totals 18 residues. Unmatched junction bases numbered 14, after V lost 3 bases and J lost 5 bases. The TCR comes from an adult in good health. Sample: peripheral blood, taken on day 0 of AZD1222 vaccination. This chain connects TRBV27 to TRBJ2-3, with 10 bases that match TRBD2. CDR3 DNA sequence: TGTGCCAGCAGTTTCTCCCGCGATCTAGCGGGAGTAGTAGATACGCAGTATTTT. Translating gives CASSFSRDLAGVVDTQYF.